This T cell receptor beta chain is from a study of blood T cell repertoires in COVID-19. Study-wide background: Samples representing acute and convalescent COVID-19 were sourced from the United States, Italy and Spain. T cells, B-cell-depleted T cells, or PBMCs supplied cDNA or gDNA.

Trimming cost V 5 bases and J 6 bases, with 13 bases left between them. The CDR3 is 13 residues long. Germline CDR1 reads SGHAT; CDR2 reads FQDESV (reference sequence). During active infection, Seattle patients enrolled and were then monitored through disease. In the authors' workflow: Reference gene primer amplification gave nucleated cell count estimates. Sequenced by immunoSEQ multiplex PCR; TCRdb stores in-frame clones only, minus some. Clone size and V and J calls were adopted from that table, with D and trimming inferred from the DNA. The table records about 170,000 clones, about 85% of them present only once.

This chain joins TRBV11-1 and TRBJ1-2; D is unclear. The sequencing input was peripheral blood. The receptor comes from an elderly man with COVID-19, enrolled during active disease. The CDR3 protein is CASSNSVWNGYTF. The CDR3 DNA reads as TGTGCCAGCAGCAACAGTGTTTGGAATGGCTACACCTTC. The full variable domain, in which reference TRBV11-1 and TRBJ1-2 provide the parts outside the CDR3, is EAEVAQSPRYKITEKSQAVAFWCDPISGHATLYWYRQILGQGPELLVQFQDESVVDDSQLPKDRFSAERLKGVDSTLKIQPAELGDSAMYLCASSNSVWNGYTFGSGTRLTVV.